Listed below are T cell receptor beta chains from one sample, sequenced in a study of beta chain features in type 1 diabetes. Measured with immunoSEQ multiplex PCR; TCRdb has only the in-frame clones, and not every one. The sample carries a few hundred thousand clones, approximately 15% recorded once. Sequencing used naive CD4+ T cells from blood. Receptor source: a man in his late teens or twenties with type 1 diabetes. Each CDR3 is given with its conserved first and last residue. The D gene is left open where the match is weak. Rows may omit the clone size; those that give it use once, few, many or a size class.

J,D,V,size,CDR3,DNA
TRBJ2-1,-,TRBV4-3,-,CASSQSVSSYNEQFF,TGCGCCAGCAGCCAAAGCGTTAGCTCCTACAATGAGCAGTTCTTC
TRBJ2-7,-,TRBV30,-,CAWSTWEESYF,TGTGCCTGGAGTACTTGGGAGGAATCATACTTC
TRBJ1-2,-,TRBV2,-,CASSEGAYGYTF,TGTGCCAGCAGTGAAGGGGCGTATGGCTACACCTTC
TRBJ1-1,-,TRBV6-5,-,CASIGRGEAFF,TGTGCCAGCATAGGAAGGGGGGAAGCTTTCTTT
TRBJ2-3,TRBD2,TRBV11-2,few,CASSSVAGGSTDTQYF,TGTGCCAGCAGCTCCGTAGCGGGAGGGAGCACAGATACGCAGTATTTT
TRBJ2-1,TRBD2,TRBV11-2,few,CASSLGTSIYNEQFF,TGTGCCAGCAGCTTAGGGACTAGCATCTACAATGAGCAGTTCTTC
TRBJ2-7,-,TRBV5-1,few,CASSEGSSYEQYF,TGCGCCAGCAGTGAGGGCAGCTCCTACGAGCAGTACTTC
TRBJ2-3,TRBD2,TRBV4-2,few,CASSRRLAGFTDTQYF,TGTGCCAGCAGCCGAAGACTAGCGGGCTTCACAGATACGCAGTATTTT
TRBJ2-3,-,TRBV11-2,few,CASSLRSQDTQYF,TGTGCCAGCAGCTTACGGAGCCAGGATACGCAGTATTTT
TRBJ2-5,-,TRBV18,few,CASSQAQETQYF,TGTGCCAGCTCCCAGGCTCAAGAGACCCAGTACTTC
TRBJ2-1,-,TRBV7-2,-,CASSPRGPYNEQFF,TGTGCCAGCAGCCCCCGAGGCCCCTACAATGAGCAGTTCTTC
TRBJ1-1,-,TRBV29-1,few,CSVGQREAFF,TGCAGCGTTGGGCAGCGTGAAGCTTTCTTT
TRBJ2-5,TRBD1,TRBV5-6,few,CASSLAFGTGGQETQYF,TGTGCCAGCAGCTTGGCTTTCGGGACAGGGGGGCAAGAGACCCAGTACTTC
TRBJ1-1,-,TRBV15,few,CATSKGEHTEAFF,TGTGCCACCAGCAAAGGGGAACACACTGAAGCTTTCTTT
TRBJ2-3,TRBD2,TRBV19,few,CASSTRLAGGPQYF,TGTGCCAGTAGTACGCGACTAGCGGGGGGGCCTCAGTATTTT